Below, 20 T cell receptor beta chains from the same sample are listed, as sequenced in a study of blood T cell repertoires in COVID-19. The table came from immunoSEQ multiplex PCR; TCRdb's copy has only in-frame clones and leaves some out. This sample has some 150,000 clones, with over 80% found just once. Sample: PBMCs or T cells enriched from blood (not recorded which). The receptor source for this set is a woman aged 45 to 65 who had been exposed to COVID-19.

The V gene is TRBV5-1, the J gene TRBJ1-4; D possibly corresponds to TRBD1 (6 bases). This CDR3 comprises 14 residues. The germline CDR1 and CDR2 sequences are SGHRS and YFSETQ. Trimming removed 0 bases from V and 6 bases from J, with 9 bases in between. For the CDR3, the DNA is TGCGCCAGCAGCTTGGGCAGGGGTGATGAAAAACTGTTTTTT. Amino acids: CASSLGRGDEKLFF.

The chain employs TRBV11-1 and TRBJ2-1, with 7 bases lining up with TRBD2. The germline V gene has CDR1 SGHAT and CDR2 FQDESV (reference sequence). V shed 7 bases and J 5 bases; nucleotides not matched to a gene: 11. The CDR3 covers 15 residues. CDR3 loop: CASTPDWGGHNEQFF. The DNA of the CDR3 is TGTGCCAGCACCCCGGATTGGGGGGGACACAATGAGCAGTTCTTC. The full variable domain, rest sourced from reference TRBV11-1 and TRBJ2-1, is EAEVAQSPRYKITEKSQAVAFWCDPISGHATLYWYRQILGQGPELLVQFQDESVVDDSQLPKDRFSAERLKGVDSTLKIQPAELGDSAMYLCASTPDWGGHNEQFFGPGTRLTVL.

This chain's CDR3 is CASSQALFEQYF. The CDR3 DNA reads as TGTGCCAGCAGCCAAGCTCTTTTCGAGCAGTACTTC. The rearrangement uses TRBV14 and TRBJ2-7; D gene unclear. CDR1 is SGHDN and CDR2 is FVKESK in the germline V gene. The CDR3 has 12 amino acids. The V and J ends lost 1 base and 6 bases respectively, with 7 bases between them.

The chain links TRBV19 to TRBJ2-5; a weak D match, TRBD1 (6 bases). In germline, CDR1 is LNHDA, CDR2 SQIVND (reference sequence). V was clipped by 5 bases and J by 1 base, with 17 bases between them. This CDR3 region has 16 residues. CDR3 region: CASSGRDKTGQETQYF. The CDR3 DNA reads TGTGCCAGTAGTGGCCGGGACAAGACGGGCCAAGAGACCCAGTACTTC.

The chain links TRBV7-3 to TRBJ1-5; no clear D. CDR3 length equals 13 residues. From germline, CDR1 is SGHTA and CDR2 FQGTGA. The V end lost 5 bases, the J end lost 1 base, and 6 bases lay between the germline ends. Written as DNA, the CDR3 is TGTGCCAGCAGCCCTAGCAGCAATCAGCCCCAGCATTTT. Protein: CASSPSSNQPQHF. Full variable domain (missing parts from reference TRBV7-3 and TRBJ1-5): GAGVSQTPSNKVTEKGKYVELRCDPISGHTALYWYRQSLGQGPEFLIYFQGTGAADDSGLPNDRFFAVRPEGSVSTLKIQRTERGDSAVYLCASSPSSNQPQHFGDGTRLSIL.

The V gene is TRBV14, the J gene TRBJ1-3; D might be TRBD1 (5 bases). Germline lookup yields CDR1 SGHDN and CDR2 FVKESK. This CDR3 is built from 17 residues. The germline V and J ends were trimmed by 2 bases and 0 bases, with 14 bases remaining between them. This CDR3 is CASSQRRGLSSGNTIYF. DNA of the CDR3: TGTGCCAGCAGCCAAAGACGGGGACTCAGCTCTGGAAACACCATATATTTT.

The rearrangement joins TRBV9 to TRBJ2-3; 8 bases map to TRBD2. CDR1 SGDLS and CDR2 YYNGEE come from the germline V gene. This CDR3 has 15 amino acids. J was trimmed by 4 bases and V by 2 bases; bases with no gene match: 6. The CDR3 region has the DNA TGTGCCAGCAGCGTCTATAGCGGGGCCTCAGATACGCAGTATTTT. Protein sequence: CASSVYSGASDTQYF.

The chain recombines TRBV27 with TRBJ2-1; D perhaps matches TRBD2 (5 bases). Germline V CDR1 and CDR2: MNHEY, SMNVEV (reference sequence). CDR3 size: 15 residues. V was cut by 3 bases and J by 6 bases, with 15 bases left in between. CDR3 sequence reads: CASSFRGPGINEQFF. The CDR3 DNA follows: TGTGCCAGCAGTTTCCGCGGGCCCGGAATCAATGAGCAGTTCTTC.

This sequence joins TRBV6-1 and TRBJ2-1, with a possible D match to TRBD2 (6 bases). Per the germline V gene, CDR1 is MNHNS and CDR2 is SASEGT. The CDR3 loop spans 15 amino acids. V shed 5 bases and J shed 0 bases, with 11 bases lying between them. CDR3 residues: CASSLRGSSYNEQFF. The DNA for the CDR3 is TGTGCCAGCAGTCTCCGGGGGAGCTCCTACAATGAGCAGTTCTTC.

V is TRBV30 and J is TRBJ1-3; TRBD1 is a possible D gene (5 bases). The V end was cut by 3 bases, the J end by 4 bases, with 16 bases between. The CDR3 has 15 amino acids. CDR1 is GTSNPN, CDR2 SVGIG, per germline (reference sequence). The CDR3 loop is CAWRIPGMPGNTIYF. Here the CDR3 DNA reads TGTGCCTGGAGGATACCAGGGATGCCAGGAAACACCATATATTTT.

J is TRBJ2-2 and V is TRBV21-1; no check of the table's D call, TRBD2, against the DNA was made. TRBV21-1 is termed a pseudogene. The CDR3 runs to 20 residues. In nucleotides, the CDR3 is TGTGCCAGCAGCATCCAGGTTCCTCGGGGGTGGGGAGCGAACACCGGGGAGCTGTTTTTT. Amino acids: CASSIQVPRGWGANTGELFF.

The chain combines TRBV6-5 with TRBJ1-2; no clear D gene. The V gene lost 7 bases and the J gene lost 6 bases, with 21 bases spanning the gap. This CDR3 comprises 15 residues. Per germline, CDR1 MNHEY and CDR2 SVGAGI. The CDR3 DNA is TGTGCCAGCACCCGAACGTTGGCAGGCGATCATGGCTACACCTTC. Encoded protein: CASTRTLAGDHGYTF.

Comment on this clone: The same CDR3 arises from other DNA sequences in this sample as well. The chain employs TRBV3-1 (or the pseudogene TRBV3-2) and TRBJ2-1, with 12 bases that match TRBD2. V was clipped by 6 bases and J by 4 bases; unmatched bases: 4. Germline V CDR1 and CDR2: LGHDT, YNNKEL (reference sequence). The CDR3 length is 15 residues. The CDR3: CASSPGLAGYNEQFF. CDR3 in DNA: TGTGCCAGCAGTCCCGGACTAGCGGGGTACAATGAGCAGTTCTTC.

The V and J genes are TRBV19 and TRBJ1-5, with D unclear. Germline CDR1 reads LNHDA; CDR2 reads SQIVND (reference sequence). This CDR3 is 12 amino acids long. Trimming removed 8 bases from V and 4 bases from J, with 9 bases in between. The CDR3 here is CASLAPNQPQHF. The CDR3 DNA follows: TGTGCCAGTTTGGCCCCAAATCAGCCCCAGCATTTT.

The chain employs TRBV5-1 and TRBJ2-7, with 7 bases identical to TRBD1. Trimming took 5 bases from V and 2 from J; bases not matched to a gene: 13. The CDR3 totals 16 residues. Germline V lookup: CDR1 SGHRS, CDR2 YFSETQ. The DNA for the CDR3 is TGCGCCAGCAGTCAACTCCCCACAGGGGCCCCCTACGAGCAGTACTTC. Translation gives CASSQLPTGAPYEQYF.

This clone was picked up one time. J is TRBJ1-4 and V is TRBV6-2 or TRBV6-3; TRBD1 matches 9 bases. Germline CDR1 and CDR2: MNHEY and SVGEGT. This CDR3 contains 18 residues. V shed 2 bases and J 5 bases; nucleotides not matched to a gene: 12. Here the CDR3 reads CASSYLRTGALLNEKLFF. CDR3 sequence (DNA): TGTGCCAGCAGTTACCTCCGGACAGGGGCCCTCCTCAATGAAAAACTGTTTTTT.

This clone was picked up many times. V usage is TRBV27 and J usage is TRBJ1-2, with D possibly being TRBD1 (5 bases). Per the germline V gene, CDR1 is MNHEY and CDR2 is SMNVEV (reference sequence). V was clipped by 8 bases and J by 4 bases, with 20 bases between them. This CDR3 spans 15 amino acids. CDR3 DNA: TGTGCCAGCGTATCTGCGGGGGTCGGGAGCTATGGCTACACCTTC. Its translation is CASVSAGVGSYGYTF.

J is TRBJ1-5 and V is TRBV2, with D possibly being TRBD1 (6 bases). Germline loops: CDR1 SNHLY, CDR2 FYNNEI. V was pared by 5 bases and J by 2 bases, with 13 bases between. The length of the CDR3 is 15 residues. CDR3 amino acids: CASSKPTGGNQPQHF. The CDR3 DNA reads TGTGCCAGCAGTAAGCCGACAGGTGGCAATCAGCCCCAGCATTTT.

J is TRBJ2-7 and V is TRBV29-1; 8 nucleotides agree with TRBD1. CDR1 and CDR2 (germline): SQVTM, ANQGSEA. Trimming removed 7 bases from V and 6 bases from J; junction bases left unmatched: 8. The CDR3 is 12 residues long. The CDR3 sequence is CSAGRGQVEQYF. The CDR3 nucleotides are TGCAGCGCCGGCAGGGGGCAGGTCGAGCAGTACTTC.

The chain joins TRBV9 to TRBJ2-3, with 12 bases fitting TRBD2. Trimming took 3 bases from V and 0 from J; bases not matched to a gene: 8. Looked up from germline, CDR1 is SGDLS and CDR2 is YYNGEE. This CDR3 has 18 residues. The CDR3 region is CASSAWTSGDTSTDTQYF. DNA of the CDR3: TGTGCCAGCAGCGCCTGGACTAGCGGGGACACTAGCACAGATACGCAGTATTTT.